This T cell receptor (beta chain) stems from a study of T cells after yellow fever vaccination. This clonotype was counted many times. V lost 3 bases and J lost 1, with 6 bases in between. CDR1 is KGHSH, CDR2 LQKENI, per germline. This CDR3 has 13 residues. TCRdb recomputed calls from the 5' RACE reads with MiXCR, one row per CDR3 protein. In the table there are 150,000 to 200,000 distinct CDR3 sequences, 5.5% to 7.5% of which are singletons. The V and J genes are TRBV18 and TRBJ1-1; D call uncertain. The sequences come from CD4+ T cells sorted from PBMCs, collected 5 days after the first yellow fever vaccination. The TCR originated in a man younger than 35 who received the YFV17D yellow fever vaccine. In nucleotides, the CDR3 is TGTGCCAGCTCACCGGGAGAGAACACTGAAGCTTTCTTT. This codes for CASSPGENTEAFF.